The 7 T cell receptor beta chains presented below share a single source sample, sequenced in a study of T cell repertoires in cytomegalovirus infection. MiXCR, run by TCRdb on the reads, gives a single entry per CDR3 protein. The sample carries roughly 500,000 distinct CDR3 sequences, approximately 10% recorded once. The specimen sequenced was PBMCs. All receptors come from a human donor in good health (CMV status not recorded). Some clones in this sample may be carry-over from other donors' samples.

The table lists this clonotype with many counts. The V gene is TRBV11-3, the J gene TRBJ2-7; the D gene is possibly TRBD1 (6 bases). Germline assignment: CDR1 SGHNT and CDR2 YENEEA. V lost 5 bases and J 5 bases, leaving 10 bases between the germline ends. CDR3 size: 12 residues. The CDR3 loop is CASSPGTNEQYF. CDR3 sequence (DNA): TGTGCCAGCAGCCCTGGGACAAACGAGCAGTACTTC.

This sequence joins TRBV24-1 and TRBJ2-3; 13 bases line up with TRBD2. Unmatched junction bases numbered 5, after V lost 3 bases and J lost 3 bases. The CDR3 runs to 17 residues. The germline CDR1 and CDR2 sequences are KGHDR and SFDVKD. The CDR3 sequence is CATSDKGLAGSTDTQYF. The CDR3, as DNA: TGTGCCACCAGTGATAAGGGACTAGCGGGGTCTACAGATACGCAGTATTTT.

This rearrangement joins TRBV11-2 to TRBJ2-5; D perhaps matches TRBD2 (5 bases). CDR1 SGHAT and CDR2 FQNNGV come from the germline V gene. With 1 base removed from V and 1 base from J, the gap between germline ends came to 10 bases. The CDR3 has 15 residues. CDR3 coding DNA: TGTGCCAGCAGCTTAGCCAACGGGGTCCAAGAGACCCAGTACTTC. It translates to CASSLANGVQETQYF. Full variable domain (rest looked up from reference TRBV11-2 and TRBJ2-5): EAGVAQSPRYKIIEKRQSVAFWCNPISGHATLYWYQQILGQGPKLLIQFQNNGVVDDSQLPKDRFSAERLKGVDSTLKIQPAKLEDSAVYLCASSLANGVQETQYFGPGTRLLVL.

This chain links TRBV7-3 with TRBJ1-1; maybe TRBD1 (5 bases). Germline V gene sequence: CDR1 SGHTA, CDR2 FQGTGA. V dropped 5 bases and J dropped 9 bases, with 19 bases sitting between them. The CDR3 sequence is 14 residues long. The CDR3 DNA follows: TGTGCCAGCAGCCCCGCGCCAGGGTTGATACAAGCTTTCTTT. Protein: CASSPAPGLIQAFF.

Many counts were recorded for this clonotype. The chain joins TRBV12-3 or TRBV12-4 to TRBJ1-4; 10 nucleotides line up with TRBD1. The CDR3 has 15 amino acids. With 2 bases clipped from V and 7 bases from J, the junction kept 4 bases outside the gene matches. The CDR3 DNA is TGTGCCAGCAGTTTACTGGGACAGGGGAGTGAAAAACTGTTTTTT. Residues: CASSLLGQGSEKLFF.

The CDR3 reads CASSRQGWQPQHF. CDR3 sequence (DNA): TGTGCCAGTAGCCGACAGGGGTGGCAGCCCCAGCATTTT. The V and J genes are TRBV19 and TRBJ1-5; 8 bases are shared with TRBD1. Germline values: CDR1 LNHDA, CDR2 SQIVND (reference sequence). This CDR3 has 13 amino acids. J was trimmed by 7 bases and V by 6 bases; bases with no gene match: 5.

In this sample, this clonotype turned up many times. This chain uses TRBV5-1 with TRBJ1-1; D is perhaps TRBD1 (6 bases). This CDR3 spans 11 amino acids. The germline V gene encodes CDR1 SGHRS and CDR2 YFSETQ. With 4 bases removed from V and 8 bases from J, the gap between germline ends came to 9 bases. As DNA, the CDR3 is TGCGCCAGCAGCCATGGGACAGAAGCTTTCTTT. Translated: CASSHGTEAFF.